This T cell receptor beta chain is from a study of T cell responses to AZD1222 COVID-19 vaccine (dated by TCRdb to the early 2020s). Notes on the research overall: Because spike-specific TCR depth and breadth did not differ between the two schedules, AZD1222 recipients who got a second dose at roughly 4 weeks were pooled with those who got a second dose at roughly 12 weeks. Enrollment into the trials was organized by age into subgroups of 18-55, 56-69 and 70-plus years, and those subgroups contained about 150, 27 and 61 TCR-sequenced participants, respectively. TCR sequencing covered 233 trial participants: roughly 200 given two doses of AZD1222 and 26 given two doses of MenACWY control vaccine. Broad study findings and their caveats: Because no day 14 peak-response samples were available, the repertoires could be characterized only after the peak T cell response. CD4 TCRs associated with the vaccine covered the entire spike protein, and the dominant responses were in regions 160-218 and 743-854. A significant rise in spike-specific TCR breadth and depth was observed after two AZD1222 doses relative to day 0 and relative to MenACWY recipients. Epitopes outside the regions mutated in the B.1.351 and B.1.1.7 variants were reportedly recognized by nearly half of the unique spike-specific TCRs. Participants were mostly white British, with more females than males. The authors suggested clonal diversity may have been underestimated. Conclusions about previously exposed vaccinees are limited, since just six or seven AZD1222 recipients were seropositive for SARS-CoV-2 at baseline. In the small 56-69-year group, the increase in depth fell short of significance, most likely because of low power.

The label giving this sample's time point can be read as: baseline before first vaccination. The vaccinee samples were drawn from two UK trials, COV001 and COV002, one of which was a single-blind randomized controlled phase 2/3 trial testing AZD1222 (ChAdOx1 nCoV-19) in healthy adults. Trial participant PBMC samples were collected at day 0 and day 28 after the second dose for TCRbeta chain sequencing. The CDR3 regions of human TCRbeta chains were analyzed by immunosequencing. The authors' pipeline ran thus. TCRs in the repertoires were matched against a reference library of SARS-CoV-2-specific TCRs that had been generated with the MIRA antigen-specificity platform. Breadth was defined as the fraction of unique TCRs that were SARS-CoV-2-associated, and depth was defined as the fraction of total T cells that were SARS-CoV-2-associated. Using the MIRA data, each spike-specific TCR was assigned both to the spike region to which the TCR was reactive and to a CD4 or CD8 class. Log10-transformed breadth and depth values were compared by one-way ANOVA with Sidak's multiple comparisons tests. As stored in TCRdb, this immuneACCESS dataset retains in-frame rearrangements with V and J assigned. A fraction of the clones does not appear; measured against another copy, unresolved V genes explain less than half of the discrepancy, and the remainder lacks a known reason. V, J and clone size derive from that table, while D and trimming were established from the DNA sequence. Recorded for this sample are about 97,000 clones; approximately 86% of them occurred a single time. The ten largest clonotypes hold 1.4% of the sample.

Details on this clone: Which antigen it targets is not known. Base qualities are not recorded, but no much larger clone differs from it by a single base.

The material was peripheral blood, obtained on day 0 of AZD1222 vaccination. This sequence originates from an adult in good health.

The DNA is as follows: TGTGCCATCAGTGAGAAGGGACAGGGGACCGGGGAGCTGTTTTTT. This codes for CAISEKGQGTGELFF. The chain is assembled from TRBV10-3 and TRBJ2-2; the central 10 bases match TRBD1. Trimming removed 2 bases from V and 5 bases from J; the gene matches leave 2 bases unexplained. Including the terminal cysteine and phenylalanine, the CDR3 comprises 15 residues. CDR3 DNA only is kept here, 45 bases in frame from base 1. Looking up the germline V gene yields CDR1 ENHRY and CDR2 SYGVKD.